The 14 T cell receptor beta chains below were found in one sample sequenced in a study of CD8 T cells in Susac syndrome. Random hexamers were used to reverse transcribe the RNA input (roughly 0.5 to 1 ug). TCRdb re-analysed the immunoSEQ multiplex PCR reads in MiXCR, keeping a single row per CDR3 protein. The table lists some 140,000 distinct CDR3 sequences, approximately 95% of them singletons. Sample: CD8+ T cells from PBMCs. These receptors all come from a human donor with Susac syndrome.

DNA of the CDR3: TGTGCCACCGCACTAGAATCGGGACTAGCGGGCGACTACGAGCAGTACTTC. It codes for CATALESGLAGDYEQYF. This chain links TRBV27 with TRBJ2-7; 12 bases are a match to TRBD2. The CDR3 is 17 residues long. From germline, CDR1 is MNHEY and CDR2 SMNVEV (reference sequence). The J segment lost 3 bases and the V segment lost 10 bases, leaving 16 bases of the junction unmatched.

The chain joins TRBV9 to TRBJ1-1; the D is unclear. V was trimmed by 0 bases and J by 1 base, leaving 7 bases between them. There are 14 residues in the CDR3. Germline V gene sequence: CDR1 SGDLS, CDR2 YYNGEE. The CDR3 reads CASSVGGTNTEAFF. The DNA for the CDR3 is TGTGCCAGCAGCGTAGGGGGAACGAACACTGAAGCTTTCTTT.

A single count supports this clonotype. The chain combines TRBV7-6 with TRBJ2-7; 10 nucleotides line up with TRBD1. The CDR3 spans 14 residues. Trimming at V came to 5 bases and at J to 6 bases, leaving 7 bases not matched to a gene. Germline V gene sequence: CDR1 SGHVS, CDR2 FNYEAQ. DNA for the CDR3: TGTGCCAGCAGCCCGACAGGGGGCGAAGGCGAGCAGTACTTC. Its protein product is CASSPTGGEGEQYF.

The rearrangement joins TRBV29-1 to TRBJ1-1; possibly TRBD1 for D (6 bases). The CDR3 loop spans 12 amino acids. The germline gives CDR1 SQVTM, CDR2 ANQGSEA. V was trimmed by 3 bases and J by 11 bases, leaving 16 bases between them. CDR3 amino acids: CSVEGAGLGAFF. CDR3 bases: TGCAGCGTTGAGGGGGCGGGGTTGGGGGCTTTCTTT. The full variable domain, with the rest looked up from reference TRBV29-1 and TRBJ1-1, is SAVISQKPSRDICQRGTSLTIQCQVDSQVTMMFWYRQQPGQSLTLIATANQGSEATYESGFVIDKFPISRPNLTFSTLTVSNMSPEDSSIYLCSVEGAGLGAFFGQGTRLTVV.

The chain combines TRBV13 with TRBJ1-5; D unclear. The length of the CDR3 is 13 residues. Germline values: CDR1 PRHDT, CDR2 FYEKMQ (reference sequence). V lost 3 bases, J lost 2 bases, and 5 bases lay in between. CDR3 DNA: TGTGCCAGCAGCTTCTGGGGCAATCAGCCCCAGCATTTT. It codes for CASSFWGNQPQHF.

The chain joins TRBV5-1 to TRBJ1-2, with a tentative D call TRBD1 (6 bases). V lost 5 bases, J lost 6 bases, and 14 bases lay in between. In germline, CDR1 is SGHRS, CDR2 YFSETQ. The CDR3 has 13 residues. The CDR3 DNA is TGCGCCAGCAGTGGGGAAGACAGGCATGGCTACACCTTC. It is translated as CASSGEDRHGYTF.

The V gene is TRBV12-3 or TRBV12-4, the J gene TRBJ1-1; D unclear. CDR3 size: 14 residues. The V end lost 1 base, the J end lost 1 base, and 7 bases lay between the germline ends. In nucleotides, the CDR3 is TGTGCCAGCAGTTTAGGGACGGCGAACACTGAAGCTTTCTTT. Translating gives CASSLGTANTEAFF.

J is TRBJ2-7 and V is TRBV4-2; D perhaps matches TRBD2 (6 bases). Germline CDR1 and CDR2: LGHNA and YNFKEQ. Trimming stripped 0 bases from V and 6 bases from J, with 21 bases between. The CDR3 extends over 17 amino acids. The CDR3 region is CASSQEPTGGTFGEQYF. The CDR3 DNA reads as TGTGCCAGCAGCCAAGAGCCCACGGGCGGGACCTTTGGCGAGCAGTACTTC.

The chain is built from TRBV30 and TRBJ2-3; D is uncertain. CDR1 and CDR2 (germline): GTSNPN, SVGIG (reference sequence). Trimming took off 0 bases at V and 0 bases at J, with 16 bases between the two ends. The CDR3 has 17 amino acids. CDR3 protein: CAWSVFLDGASTDTQYF. CDR3 in DNA: TGTGCCTGGAGTGTTTTTCTGGACGGTGCTAGCACAGATACGCAGTATTTT.

The rearrangement joins TRBV15 to TRBJ2-5; D not resolved. Trimming took off 1 base at V and 0 bases at J, with 6 bases between the two ends. Germline V CDR1 and CDR2: LNHNV, YYDKDF (reference sequence). The CDR3 sequence is 14 residues long. The DNA of the CDR3 is TGTGCCACCAGCAGAGCCGCGGACCAAGAGACCCAGTACTTC. Translation gives CATSRAADQETQYF.

The chain recombines TRBV11-2 with TRBJ1-1; 7 bases are shared with TRBD1. The CDR3 extends over 13 amino acids. The V gene's germline CDR1 is SGHAT and CDR2 FQNNGV. The J segment lost 1 base and the V segment lost 4 bases, leaving 0 bases of the junction unmatched. The CDR3 loop is CASSYRGNTEAFF. The CDR3 nucleotides are TGTGCCAGCAGCTACAGGGGGAACACTGAAGCTTTCTTT.

The sample holds one count of this clonotype. This chain joins TRBV13 and TRBJ2-5; 15 nucleotides line up with TRBD2. Germline CDR1 reads PRHDT; CDR2 reads FYEKMQ (reference sequence). The V and J ends lost 5 bases and 5 bases, in that order; junction bases with no gene match: 3. This CDR3 is 15 amino acids long. The CDR3 protein is CASSHGTSGRETQYF. For the CDR3, the DNA is TGTGCCAGCAGCCACGGGACTAGCGGGAGGGAGACCCAGTACTTC.

The V gene is TRBV7-8, the J gene TRBJ2-3; perhaps D is TRBD1 or TRBD2 (6 bases each). There are 15 residues in the CDR3. V was pared by 7 bases and J by 1 base, with 15 bases between. Germline V CDR1 and CDR2: SGHVS, FQNEAQ. CDR3 DNA: TGTGCCAGCAACCCAGAGGGGGGCCGCACAGATACGCAGTATTTT. This translates into CASNPEGGRTDTQYF.

This chain uses TRBV5-1 with TRBJ2-1; TRBD2 aligns across 11 bases. V shed 1 base and J 6 bases; nucleotides not matched to a gene: 9. The V gene's germline CDR1 is SGHRS and CDR2 YFSETQ. The length of the CDR3 is 17 residues. Here the CDR3 DNA reads TGCGCCAGCAGCTTGATAGTAGCGGGAGGGCGGGTCAATGAGCAGTTCTTC. Translated: CASSLIVAGGRVNEQFF.